This is a list of T cell receptor beta chains from one sample in a study of T cell changes during pregnancy in multiple sclerosis. This table comes from immunoSEQ multiplex PCR, and its TCRdb copy is limited to in-frame clones, with some not included. Counted here are some 120,000 clones, 93% occurring once; the ten biggest clones make up 6.2%. The material was peripheral blood, obtained before pregnancy. The source of these receptors is a female donor with multiple sclerosis, enrolled in a pregnancy study. The CDR3 runs from the conserved cysteine through the conserved F or W. The D gene is left open where the match is weak. Not all rows give a size; the values are once, few, many and, for expanded clones, a class.

J,size,V,D,DNA,CDR3
TRBJ1-2,.,TRBV6-6,.,TGTGCCAGCAGTTATCGGGCGGGGGGCCGCAATGGCTACACCTTC,CASSYRAGGRNGYTF
TRBJ2-1,.,TRBV7-2,.,TGTGCCAGCAGCTTAGTAAGGTGGAGGCAGTCCCACGGTGAGCAGTTCTTC,CASSLVRWRQSHGEQFF
TRBJ2-3,.,TRBV6-5,.,TGTGCCAGCACGGAGGGGGGGCGAGGGGCAGATACGCAGTATTTT,CASTEGGRGADTQYF
TRBJ1-4,few,TRBV7-9,.,TGTGCCAGCAGCTTAGGTGCTCTCGGTGCCGGGAGTGAAAAACTGTTTTTT,CASSLGALGAGSEKLFF
TRBJ1-1,.,TRBV6-1,TRBD1,TGTGCCAGCAGTTCGACAGGGTGGGATCACACTGAAGCTTTCTTT,CASSSTGWDHTEAFF
TRBJ2-7,.,TRBV9,TRBD2,TGTGCCAGCTCCGGAGGGGGGACTAGCGTTTACGAGCAGTACTTC,CASSGGGTSVYEQYF
TRBJ2-7,.,TRBV5-5,TRBD1,TGTGCCAGCAGCACCCGGGACAGGGGATTC,CASSTRDRGF
TRBJ2-2,.,TRBV2,TRBD2,TGTGCCAGCAGTAGGACTAGCGGCACCGGGGAGCTGTTTTTT,CASSRTSGTGELFF
TRBJ1-4,.,TRBV27,TRBD1,TGTGCCAGCAGTTTTCGGACAGGGAGAAATGAAAAACTGTTTTTT,CASSFRTGRNEKLFF
TRBJ1-1,.,TRBV5-4,.,TGTGCCAGCAGCTTGGCGGGCGGACATCATGCTTTCTTT,CASSLAGGHHAFF
TRBJ2-7,.,TRBV2,.,TGTGCCAGCAGGGGGCTAGCCTACGAGCAGTACTTC,CASRGLAYEQYF
TRBJ2-7,.,TRBV7-5,.,TGTGTCAGAAGCCCCTGGCCGGGACAGGGGGCCGACGAGCAGTACTTC,CVRSPWPGQGADEQYF
TRBJ1-2,.,TRBV2,.,TGTGCCAGCATTTTCGACAGGACCTATGGCTACACCTTC,CASIFDRTYGYTF
TRBJ2-7,.,TRBV7-2,TRBD1,TGTGCCAGCAGCTTACGACAGGGGTACGAGCAGTACTTC,CASSLRQGYEQYF
TRBJ2-1,.,TRBV30,TRBD1,TGTGCCTGGTGGACAGGGTGGGATGAGCAGTTCTTC,CAWWTGWDEQFF
TRBJ2-1,.,TRBV10-2,.,TGCGCCAGCAGTGCTATCCTCGGCGGGGTCCTCCCTAAAGACAATGAGCAGTTCTTC,CASSAILGGVLPKDNEQFF
TRBJ2-2,.,TRBV18,TRBD2,TGTGCCAGCTCCCCACGACTAGCGGGAGACACCGGGGAGCTGTTTTTT,CASSPRLAGDTGELFF
TRBJ1-2,.,TRBV30,TRBD1,TGTGCCTGGAGTGTACGACAGCAGGGGGCGGGGGGCTACACCTTC,CAWSVRQQGAGGYTF
TRBJ2-2,.,TRBV2,.,TGTGCCAGCACTGGGACATCGAACACCGGGGAGCTGTTTTTT,CASTGTSNTGELFF
TRBJ1-5,.,TRBV18,TRBD1,TGTGCCAGCTCACCCGACAGGGACTTCAATCAGCCCCAGCATTTT,CASSPDRDFNQPQHF
TRBJ1-2,.,TRBV7-9,.,TGTGCCAGCAGCTCCTCTTTCGGGAGCGATGGCTACACCTTC,CASSSSFGSDGYTF
TRBJ2-3,.,TRBV25-1,.,TGTGCCAGCAAGGGCGTGGGGGCAGTCACAGATACGCAGTATTTT,CASKGVGAVTDTQYF
TRBJ2-1,.,TRBV7-3,TRBD2,TGTGCCAGCAGCTTAAGCGGGAGCAATATTGAGCAGTTCTTC,CASSLSGSNIEQFF
TRBJ2-3,.,TRBV30,.,TGTGCCTGGCGTAGCCGTGGAACAGATACGCAGTATTTT,CAWRSRGTDTQYF
TRBJ2-5,once,TRBV5-4,TRBD1,TGTGCCAGCAGGCCTACAGGGGGCGGGTGGGAGACCCAGTACTTC,CASRPTGGGWETQYF
TRBJ2-1,.,TRBV6-1,TRBD1,TGTGCCAGTCCCGGGGGGACAGGGAGGAATGAGCAGTTCTTC,CASPGGTGRNEQFF
TRBJ2-1,.,TRBV6-5,.,TGTGCCAGCAGGCAGCGGAACTCCTACAATGAGCAGTTCTTC,CASRQRNSYNEQFF
TRBJ1-1,few,TRBV29-1,.,TGCAGCGTTGTCAGCGAACTGGAAGCTTTCTTT,CSVVSELEAFF
TRBJ2-7,.,TRBV6-6,.,TGTGCCAGCAGTAACCGGGACAAGGGTGAGCAGTACTTC,CASSNRDKGEQYF
TRBJ1-4,.,TRBV18,.,TGTGCCAGCTCACCACGTATGGACAGTATGTATGCAACTAATGAAAAACTGTTTTTT,CASSPRMDSMYATNEKLFF
TRBJ2-7,.,TRBV9,.,TGTGCCAGCAGCGTAGTCCCGGCGGGGCCTACCCACGAGCAGTACTTC,CASSVVPAGPTHEQYF
TRBJ1-5,.,TRBV6-1,TRBD1,TGTGCCAGCAGTGTAGACAGGGATCAGCCCCAGCATTTT,CASSVDRDQPQHF
TRBJ2-3,.,TRBV25-1,.,TGTGCCAGCATAGACTTCACAGATACGCAGTATTTT,CASIDFTDTQYF
TRBJ2-1,.,TRBV28,TRBD2,TGTGCCAGCCTCACTAGCGGGACCCAAAATGAGCAGTTCTTC,CASLTSGTQNEQFF
TRBJ2-5,.,TRBV6-5,TRBD1,TGTGCCAGCAGTTACTATGTCGCGGACAGGGAAGAGACCCAGTACTTC,CASSYYVADREETQYF
TRBJ1-2,.,TRBV5-6,.,TGTGCCAGCAGCTTGGGGACACTCTCTAACTATGGCTACACCTTC,CASSLGTLSNYGYTF
TRBJ2-1,.,TRBV9,TRBD2,TGTGCCAGCAGCGTAGATATTGCTAGCGGGATGTCGGGTGAGCAGTTCTTC,CASSVDIASGMSGEQFF
TRBJ2-2,.,TRBV5-4,.,TGTGCCAGCAGCTTGGAACAGGGAACCGGGGAGCTGTTTTTT,CASSLEQGTGELFF
TRBJ1-5,few,TRBV6-5,.,TGTGCCAGCAGTTCTCCTAATCAGCCCCAGCATTTT,CASSSPNQPQHF
TRBJ1-1,.,TRBV28,.,TGTGCCAGCAGACCCCGGTCCATGGGAGGCACTGAAGCTTTCTTT,CASRPRSMGGTEAFF
TRBJ2-1,.,TRBV18,TRBD1,TGTGCCAGCTCACTCGGACAGGGGCAGCTCAATGAGCAGTTCTTC,CASSLGQGQLNEQFF